Shown below are 32 T cell receptor beta chains from a single sample sequenced in a study of blood T cells in healthy people across ages. Together with a sample-barcoded 5' primer, a J-beta primer mix was included in a second PCR lasting roughly 6 to 12 cycles. TCRdb re-analysed the 5' RACE reads in MiXCR, keeping a single row per CDR3 protein. This table has 1.5 million to 2 million distinct CDR3 sequences, roughly 28% appearing once. Sequencing was done on a sample of blood. Receptors were obtained from a woman aged 25 to 39 in good health.

The rearrangement links TRBV5-1 to TRBJ1-4; tentative D call: TRBD1 (5 bases). Germline assignment: CDR1 SGHRS and CDR2 YFSETQ. V was pared by 5 bases and J by 7 bases, with 15 bases between. CDR3 size: 14 residues. CDR3 in DNA: TGCGCCAGCAGAGTAAGGGACGGGGGTGAAAAACTGTTTTTT. This encodes CASRVRDGGEKLFF.

The rearrangement links TRBV15 to TRBJ1-4; D not resolved. In germline, CDR1 is LNHNV, CDR2 YYDKDF (reference sequence). This CDR3 comprises 13 residues. V lost 5 bases to trimming and J lost 7 bases, with 11 bases between them. The CDR3 protein is CATSRAGGEKLFF. CDR3 nucleotides: TGTGCCACCAGCCGAGCCGGAGGTGAAAAACTGTTTTTT.

The table lists this clonotype with many counts. The rearrangement links TRBV5-1 to TRBJ1-1; D unresolved. Germline CDR1 reads SGHRS; CDR2 reads YFSETQ. The CDR3 runs 14 residues. Trimming took 0 bases from V and 5 from J, leaving 11 bases between them. CDR3: CASSLAAGGTEAFF. The CDR3 DNA is TGCGCCAGCAGCTTGGCCGCGGGAGGGACTGAAGCTTTCTTT. Variable domain in full (rest from reference TRBV5-1 and TRBJ1-1): KAGVTQTPRYLIKTRGQQVTLSCSPISGHRSVSWYQQTPGQGLQFLFEYFSETQRNKGNFPGRFSGRQFSNSRSEMNVSTLELGDSALYLCASSLAAGGTEAFFGQGTRLTVV.

On this clonotype itself: This may stem from a read error, because a much larger clone lies one nucleotide away. The V call is TRBV21-1, the J call TRBJ2-7; the table calls TRBD2, which could not be checked here. TRBV21-1 is shown as a pseudogene. This CDR3 is built from 15 residues. CDR3 protein: CASSKGEGSCGEQDF. The CDR3 DNA is TGTGCCAGCAGCAAGGGGGAGGGGTCCTGCGGCGAGCAGGACTTC.

This clonotype came up a few times. The V and J genes are TRBV18 and TRBJ2-7, with D unresolved. The ends were cut back, 5 bases at V and 0 bases at J, with 11 bases in the middle. Germline assignment: CDR1 KGHSH and CDR2 LQKENI. The length of the CDR3 is 14 residues. The CDR3 nucleotides read TGTGCCAGCTCAGAACTTTCTAGCTCCTACGAGCAGTACTTC. Its translation is CASSELSSSYEQYF.

This clonotype was recorded a few times. The chain joins TRBV11-2 to TRBJ2-3; D is tentatively TRBD1 or TRBD2 (6 bases each). V lost 5 bases to trimming and J lost 9 bases, with 21 bases between them. CDR1 and CDR2 (germline): SGHAT, FQNNGV. The CDR3 runs 15 residues. CDR3 in DNA: TGTGCCAGCAGCCCACAGGGAGGTCGGCTGGGGACGCAGTATTTT. Translation gives CASSPQGGRLGTQYF.

This clonotype was observed many times. This chain uses TRBV7-2 with TRBJ2-7; either TRBD1 or TRBD2 may fit D (6 bases each). There are 15 residues in the CDR3. CDR1 SGHTA and CDR2 FQGNSA come from the germline V gene. The V end lost 3 bases, the J end lost 3 bases, and 15 bases lay between the germline ends. Here the CDR3 DNA reads TGTGCCAGCAGCTTGGGGGGCAGCACAATCTACGAGCAGTACTTC. Protein sequence: CASSLGGSTIYEQYF.

This clonotype was counted many times. The CDR3 reads CASSPSPGTYNEQFF. Written as DNA, the CDR3 is TGTGCCAGCAGCCCCTCGCCCGGGACCTACAATGAGCAGTTCTTC. This chain joins TRBV4-2 and TRBJ2-1; maybe TRBD2 (5 bases). Germline V gene lookup returns CDR1 LGHNA and CDR2 YNFKEQ. The CDR3 sequence is 15 residues long. V dropped 4 bases and J dropped 2 bases, with 12 bases sitting between them.

As regards this clonotype: Sequence at one end of the junction differs from germline and may be a read error. The CDR3: CASSTDRISYGQYF. In DNA form, the CDR3 reads TGTGCCAGCAGTACGGACAGGATCTCCTACGGGCAGTACTTC. The chain is built from TRBV6-5 and TRBJ2-7, with TRBD1 matching 7 bases. There are 14 residues in the CDR3. Germline CDR1 is MNHEY and CDR2 is SVGAGI.

On this clonotype itself: A much larger clone differs from this one at a single base, so this may be a read error. The chain combines TRBV5-6 with TRBJ2-7; TRBD2 might be the D (6 bases). CDR3 length: 15 amino acids. Germline-derived CDR1 and CDR2 are SGHDT and YYEEEE. The CDR3 DNA follows: TGTGCCGGCAGCCCTACCGGGGGAAGCTCCTACGAGCAGTACTTC. Protein product: CAGSPTGGSSYEQYF.

This sequence joins TRBV11-2 and TRBJ1-5; 8 nucleotides agree with TRBD1. This CDR3 region has 16 residues. CDR1 is SGHAT and CDR2 is FQNNGV in the germline V gene. The ends lost 1 base at V and 1 base at J; junction bases unmatched: 3. CDR3 DNA: TGTGCCAGCAGCTTAGGCCGACAGGGGAGCAATCAGCCCCAGCATTTT. The encoded protein is CASSLGRQGSNQPQHF.

This clonotype was counted many times. This sequence joins TRBV28 and TRBJ1-2; weak D call: TRBD1 (6 bases). The V gene's germline CDR1 is MDHEN and CDR2 SYDVKM. The CDR3 length is 17 residues. Trimming shortened V by 8 bases and J by 3 bases, and 25 bases separated the two germline ends. In nucleotides, the CDR3 is TGTGCCAGCGGTACTCCGGGGGCGGCCGTGGCTCACTATGGCTACACCTTC. This translates into CASGTPGAAVAHYGYTF.

The chain couples TRBV28 to TRBJ2-3; maybe TRBD2 (7 bases). Germline V lookup: CDR1 MDHEN, CDR2 SYDVKM. V gave up 7 bases and J gave up 4 bases, with 15 bases separating them. The CDR3 is made up of 14 amino acids. The CDR3 nucleotides read TGTGCCAGCAAGGAGGGGGGGGGTCCAGATACGCAGTATTTT. It specifies CASKEGGGPDTQYF.

The chain recombines TRBV20-1 with TRBJ2-1, with 10 positions matching TRBD2. The V gene's germline CDR1 is DFQATT and CDR2 SNEGSKA (reference sequence). This CDR3 spans 14 amino acids. V lost 6 bases and J lost 9; bases outside the gene matches: 11. In nucleotides, the CDR3 is TGCAGTGCAATAAAGTGGACTAGCGGTATTGAGCAGTTCTTC. Translating gives CSAIKWTSGIEQFF.

This clonotype came up many times. This sequence joins TRBV10-3 and TRBJ2-5; possible D gene TRBD2, 5 bases. Germline V gene lookup returns CDR1 ENHRY and CDR2 SYGVKD. This CDR3 is 13 amino acids long. Deletions cut 6 bases from V and 5 bases from J, with 13 bases between. The DNA for the CDR3 is TGTGCCATCAGCGCTGGACTGGGGGAGACCCAGTACTTC. It yields the protein CAISAGLGETQYF.

The chain carries TRBV24-1 and TRBJ2-1, with 8 bases matching TRBD2. From germline, CDR1 is KGHDR and CDR2 SFDVKD. This CDR3 is built from 15 residues. The V and J ends lost 5 bases and 10 bases, in that order; junction bases with no gene match: 12. CDR3 DNA: TGTGCCACCAGTGCCCCCGGGGGGGGGGCCGGAGAGCAGTTCTTC. It codes for CATSAPGGGAGEQFF.

This clonotype was detected a few times. The genes are TRBV29-1 and TRBJ1-2, with a tentative D call TRBD1 (6 bases). V lost 8 bases to trimming and J lost 5 bases, with 21 bases between them. Germline V lookup: CDR1 SQVTM, CDR2 ANQGSEA. The CDR3 totals 14 residues. The CDR3 loop is CSFLQGYFPYGYTF. CDR3 bases: TGCAGCTTCCTACAGGGTTACTTTCCGTATGGCTACACCTTC.

This clonotype was counted a few times. This rearrangement joins TRBV5-5 to TRBJ1-6; 7 bases are a match to TRBD1. With V trimmed by 3 bases and J by 8 bases, 8 bases remained unmatched. This CDR3 has 15 residues. The V gene's germline CDR1 is SGHKS and CDR2 YYEKEE (reference sequence). The CDR3 nucleotides read TGTGCCAGCAGCTCCAGGGGGGGCTCGGATTCACCCCTCCACTTT. This gives the protein CASSSRGGSDSPLHF.

At least ten counts were recorded for this clonotype. V usage is TRBV11-2 and J usage is TRBJ2-3; maybe TRBD2 (6 bases). CDR3 length equals 15 residues. Germline values: CDR1 SGHAT, CDR2 FQNNGV. The V gene lost 1 base and the J gene lost 8 bases, with 16 bases spanning the gap. The CDR3: CASSLGYGSGGTQYF. The CDR3 DNA sequence: TGTGCCAGCAGCTTAGGTTACGGATCCGGGGGTACGCAGTATTTT.

This clonotype came up a few times. V is TRBV18 and J is TRBJ1-2; TRBD1 agrees at 7 bases. Germline CDR1 and CDR2: KGHSH and LQKENI. Losses at the gene ends were 0 bases for V and 4 bases for J; bases not matched to a gene: 5. The CDR3 is made up of 15 amino acids. This chain's CDR3 is CASSPPQGSGYGYTF. The CDR3 nucleotides read TGTGCCAGCTCACCACCACAGGGGAGCGGCTATGGCTACACCTTC.

The V call is TRBV4-1, the J call TRBJ2-7; D might be TRBD2 (6 bases). The CDR3 runs to 16 residues. Germline V gene data show CDR1 as MGHRA and CDR2 as YSYEKL. Trimming left V 0 bases short and J 3 bases short, with 15 bases between. Here the CDR3 DNA reads TGCGCCAGCAGCCAAGAAGGTCGGGGACTTTACTACGAGCAGTACTTC. Its translation: CASSQEGRGLYYEQYF.

The V gene is TRBV2, the J gene TRBJ1-2; D is ambiguous. CDR3 length equals 14 residues. The germline CDR1 and CDR2 sequences are SNHLY and FYNNEI. The germline V and J ends were trimmed by 8 bases and 6 bases, with 19 bases remaining between them. The CDR3 coding sequence is TGTGCCAGCTCTTACGAGGTCGCCGCCGATGGCTACACCTTC. Its protein is CASSYEVAADGYTF.

The chain uses TRBV3-1 and TRBJ2-2; D is undetermined. The V gene's germline CDR1 is LGHDT and CDR2 YNNKEL (reference sequence). The CDR3 has 14 amino acids. Trimming took off 3 bases at V and 4 bases at J, with 9 bases between the two ends. The CDR3 DNA is TGTGCCAGCAGCCAGTTTGGCCCCACCGGGGAGCTGTTTTTT. Its protein is CASSQFGPTGELFF.

The rearrangement uses TRBV13 and TRBJ2-1; 7 nucleotides align to TRBD1. Germline V CDR1 and CDR2: PRHDT, FYEKMQ (reference sequence). Trimming cost V 0 bases and J 2 bases; bases outside gene matches: 4. The CDR3 covers 16 residues. The CDR3 protein is CASSLGSTGAYNEQFF. The CDR3 coding sequence is TGTGCCAGCAGCTTAGGATCAACAGGGGCCTACAATGAGCAGTTCTTC.

Ten or more counts support this clonotype. The V call is TRBV7-3, the J call TRBJ1-1; 7 positions match TRBD1. The CDR3 is 13 residues long. V shed 5 bases, J shed 4 bases, and the junction held 4 bases outside the gene matches. CDR1 and CDR2 (germline): SGHTA, FQGTGA. The CDR3 DNA follows: TGTGCCAGCAGCCCACAGGGGATCACTGAAGCTTTCTTT. Protein sequence: CASSPQGITEAFF.

The CDR3 spells CASSYSYNSPLHF. In DNA form, the CDR3 reads TGCGCCAGCAGCTACTCCTATAATTCACCCCTCCACTTT. This sequence joins TRBV5-1 and TRBJ1-6; D call uncertain. V was cut by 3 bases and J by 0 bases, with 1 base left in between. The CDR3 runs 13 residues. Germline V lookup: CDR1 SGHRS, CDR2 YFSETQ.

About this clonotype: A junction boundary mismatches the germline segment, possibly from a read error. CDR3 loop: CTIKGVTDGEKLFF. CDR3 nucleotides: TGTACCATCAAGGGGGTAACCGACGGAGAAAAACTGTTTTTT. This sequence joins TRBV10-3 and TRBJ1-4, with D possibly being TRBD1 (6 bases). In germline, CDR1 is ENHRY, CDR2 SYGVKD. The CDR3 runs 14 residues.

This clonotype was counted only a few times. The gene calls are TRBV10-3 and TRBJ2-3; a possible D gene is TRBD1 (5 bases). The germline V gene encodes CDR1 ENHRY and CDR2 SYGVKD. The V end was cut by 7 bases, the J end by 3 bases, with 11 bases between. The CDR3 runs to 13 residues. As DNA, the CDR3 is TGTGCCATCAATCAGGGCGCGACAGATACGCAGTATTTT. It yields the protein CAINQGATDTQYF.

With respect to this clonotype: A much larger clonotype is one base distant, so this may be a read error. The genes are TRBV7-2 and TRBJ1-5; D is uncertain. Per germline, CDR1 SGHTA and CDR2 FQGNSA. The CDR3 loop spans 13 amino acids. CDR3 sequence (DNA): TGTGCCGGCAGCTCACGAGGAGATCAGCCCCAGCATTTT. Its translation is CAGSSRGDQPQHF.

V and J are TRBV20-1 and TRBJ2-5; 12 nucleotides line up with TRBD2. V shed 5 bases and J 11 bases; nucleotides not matched to a gene: 15. The CDR3 runs to 15 residues. Germline loops: CDR1 DFQATT, CDR2 SNEGSKA (reference sequence). CDR3 residues: CSAGSSGRVGNEQYF. The CDR3 region has the DNA TGCAGTGCTGGCTCTAGCGGGAGGGTGGGGAATGAGCAGTACTTC.

This clonotype appeared a few times. The chain links TRBV3-1 to TRBJ1-1; D is uncertain. Trimming left V 3 bases short and J 1 base short, with 9 bases between. Germline V lookup: CDR1 LGHDT, CDR2 YNNKEL (reference sequence). The CDR3 spans 14 residues. CDR3 DNA: TGTGCCAGCAGCCATGGGCATGGGAACACTGAAGCTTTCTTT. The encoded protein is CASSHGHGNTEAFF.

This clonotype was found once. This chain links TRBV7-9 with TRBJ2-1; 10 bases match TRBD2. The V gene end was trimmed by 8 bases and the J gene end by 3 bases; junction bases not matched to a gene: 7. This CDR3 comprises 15 residues. Per the germline V gene, CDR1 is SEHNR and CDR2 is FQNEAQ (reference sequence). CDR3 loop: CASGLSGGYYNEQFF. The CDR3 bases are TGTGCCAGCGGCCTTAGCGGGGGGTACTACAATGAGCAGTTCTTC. Together with reference TRBV7-9 and TRBJ2-1, the CDR3 gives the full variable domain: DTGVSQNPRHKITKRGQNVTFRCDPISEHNRLYWYRQTLGQGPEFLTYFQNEAQLEKSRLLSDRFSAERPKGSFSTLEIQRTEQGDSAMYLCASGLSGGYYNEQFFGPGTRLTVL.